This T cell receptor beta chain was identified in a study of OX40 agonist ivuxolimab in advanced cancers. Study details: The dose-escalation cohort had hepatocellular carcinoma, melanoma, renal cell or head and neck cancer. At around 81% male, the cohort had a mean age of 60 years, ranging from about 23 to 80.

The CDR3 has 13 amino acids. The germline V gene has CDR1 SGHDN and CDR2 FVKESK. Trimming took off 2 bases at V and 8 bases at J, with 10 bases between the two ends. Generated by immunoSEQ multiplex PCR, the TCRdb table keeps only in-frame clones and is missing some. Of tens of thousands of clones in the sample, 84% are singletons; the top ten hold 5.5% to 7.5%. Sample: CD4+ or CD8+ T cells sorted from blood, taken in a trial of the OX40 agonist ivuxolimab. The chain has TRBV14 and TRBJ1-3; D uncertain. The TCR sequence derives from an adult with an advanced solid tumor such as melanoma, head and neck, liver or kidney cancer. The CDR3 DNA reads as TGTGCCAGCAGCCAATCACGGTGGGACACCATATATTTT. Its protein is CASSQSRWDTIYF.